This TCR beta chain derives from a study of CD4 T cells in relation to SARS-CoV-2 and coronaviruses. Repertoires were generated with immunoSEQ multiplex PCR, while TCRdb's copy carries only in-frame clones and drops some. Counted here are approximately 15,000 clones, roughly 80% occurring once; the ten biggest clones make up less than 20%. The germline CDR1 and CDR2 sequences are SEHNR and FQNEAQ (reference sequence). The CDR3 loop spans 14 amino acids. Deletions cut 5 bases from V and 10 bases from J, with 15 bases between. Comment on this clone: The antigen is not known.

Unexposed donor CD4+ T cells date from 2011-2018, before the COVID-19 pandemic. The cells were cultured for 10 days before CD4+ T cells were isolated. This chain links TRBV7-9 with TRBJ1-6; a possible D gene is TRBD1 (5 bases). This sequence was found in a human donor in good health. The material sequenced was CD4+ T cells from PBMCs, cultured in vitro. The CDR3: CASSPPGGYSPLHF. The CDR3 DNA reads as TGTGCCAGCAGCCCGCCGGGGGGGTACTCACCCCTCCACTTT.